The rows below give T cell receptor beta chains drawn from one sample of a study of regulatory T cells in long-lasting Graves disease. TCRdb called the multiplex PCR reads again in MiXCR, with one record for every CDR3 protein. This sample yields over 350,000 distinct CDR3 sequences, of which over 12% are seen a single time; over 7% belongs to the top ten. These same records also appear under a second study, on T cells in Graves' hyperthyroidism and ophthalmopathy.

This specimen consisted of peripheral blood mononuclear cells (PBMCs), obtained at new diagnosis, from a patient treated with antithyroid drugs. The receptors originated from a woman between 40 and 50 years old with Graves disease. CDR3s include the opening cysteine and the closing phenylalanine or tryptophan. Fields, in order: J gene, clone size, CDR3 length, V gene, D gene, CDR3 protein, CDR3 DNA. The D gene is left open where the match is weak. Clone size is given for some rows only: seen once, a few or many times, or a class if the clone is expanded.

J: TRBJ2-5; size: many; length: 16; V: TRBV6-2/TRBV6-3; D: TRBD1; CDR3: CASSEPPQGARETQYF; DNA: TGTGCCAGCAGTGAACCCCCCCAGGGGGCCCGGGAGACCCAGTACTTC
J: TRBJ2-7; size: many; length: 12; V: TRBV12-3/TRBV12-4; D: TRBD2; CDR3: CASSIAGPEQYF; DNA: TGTGCCAGCAGCATAGCGGGTCCCGAGCAGTACTTC
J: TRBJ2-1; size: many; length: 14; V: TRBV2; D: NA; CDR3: CASTLRARGDEQFF; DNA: TGTGCCAGCACTTTGAGGGCCAGGGGCGATGAGCAGTTCTTC
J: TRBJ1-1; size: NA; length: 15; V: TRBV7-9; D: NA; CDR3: CASSPPSIGGTEAFF; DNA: TGTGCCAGCAGCCCCCCCTCAATCGGCGGCACTGAAGCTTTCTTT
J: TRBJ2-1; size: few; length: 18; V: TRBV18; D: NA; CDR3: CASSPLGVRARSYNEQFF; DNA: TGTGCCAGCTCACCCCTGGGGGTGCGGGCCCGCTCCTACAATGAGCAGTTCTTC
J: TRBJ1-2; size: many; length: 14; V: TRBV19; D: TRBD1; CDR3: CASTRDRVGYGYTF; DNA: TGTGCCAGTACCCGGGACAGGGTGGGATATGGCTACACCTTC
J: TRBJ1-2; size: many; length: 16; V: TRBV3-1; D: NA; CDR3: CASSQTPGPANYGYTF; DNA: TGTGCCAGCAGCCAAACCCCGGGGCCGGCCAACTATGGCTACACCTTC
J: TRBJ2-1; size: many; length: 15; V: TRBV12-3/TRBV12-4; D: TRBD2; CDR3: CASSAGTSGYNEQFF; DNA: TGTGCCAGCAGTGCCGGGACTAGCGGTTACAATGAGCAGTTCTTC
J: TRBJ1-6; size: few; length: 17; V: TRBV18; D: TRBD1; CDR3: CASSPAGTGLFFSPLHF; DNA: TGTGCCAGCTCACCAGCCGGGACAGGCCTCTTTTTTTCACCCCTCCACTTT
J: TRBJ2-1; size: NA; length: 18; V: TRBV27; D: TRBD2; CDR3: CASSLFPLLAGGLDEQFF; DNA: TGTGCCAGCAGTTTATTCCCACTACTAGCGGGAGGGCTGGATGAGCAGTTCTTC
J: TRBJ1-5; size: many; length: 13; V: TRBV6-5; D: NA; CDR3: CASSYDFQWPQHF; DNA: TGTGCCAGCAGTTACGATTTCCAATGGCCCCAGCATTTT
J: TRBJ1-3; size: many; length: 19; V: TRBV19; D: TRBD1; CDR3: CASSIKRGAGQGPGNTIYF; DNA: TGTGCCAGTAGTATTAAGAGGGGTGCGGGACAGGGACCCGGAAACACCATATATTTT
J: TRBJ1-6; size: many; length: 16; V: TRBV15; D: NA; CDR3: CATSRDISGRNSPLHF; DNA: TGTGCCACCAGCAGAGATATATCGGGGAGGAATTCACCCCTCCACTTT
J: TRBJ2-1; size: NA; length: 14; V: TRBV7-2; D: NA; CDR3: CASSSWHMYNEQFF; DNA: TGTGCCAGCAGCTCCTGGCATATGTACAATGAGCAGTTCTTC
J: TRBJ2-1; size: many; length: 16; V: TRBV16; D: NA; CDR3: CASSQSSRDGYNEQFF; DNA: TGTGCCAGCAGCCAATCTAGCCGGGACGGCTACAATGAGCAGTTCTTC
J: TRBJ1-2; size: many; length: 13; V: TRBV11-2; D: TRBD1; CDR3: CASSPTGTYGYTF; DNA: TGTGCCAGCAGCCCGACAGGGACCTATGGCTACACCTTC
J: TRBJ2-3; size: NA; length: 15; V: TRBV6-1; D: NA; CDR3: CASSNRAGGTDTQYF; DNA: TGTGCCAGCAGCAACAGGGCGGGGGGCACAGATACGCAGTATTTT
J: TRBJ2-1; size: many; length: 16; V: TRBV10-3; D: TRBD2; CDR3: CAISEFAGGNNNEQFF; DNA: TGTGCCATCAGTGAGTTTGCGGGAGGGAATAACAATGAGCAGTTCTTC
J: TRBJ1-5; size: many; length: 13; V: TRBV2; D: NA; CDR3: CASSEDLNQPQHF; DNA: TGTGCCAGCAGTGAGGACCTTAATCAGCCCCAGCATTTT
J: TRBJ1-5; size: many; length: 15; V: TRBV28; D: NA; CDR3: CASRDQEIRNQPQHF; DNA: TGTGCCAGCAGAGACCAGGAGATACGCAATCAGCCCCAGCATTTT
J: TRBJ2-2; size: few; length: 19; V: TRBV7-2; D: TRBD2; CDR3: CASSLGTSGRSLGTGELFF; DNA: TGTGCCAGCAGCTTAGGGACTAGCGGGAGATCCTTAGGAACCGGGGAGCTGTTTTTT
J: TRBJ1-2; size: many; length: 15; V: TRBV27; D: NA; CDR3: CASCYRTVHNYGYTF; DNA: TGTGCCAGCTGCTATAGGACAGTCCATAACTATGGCTACACCTTC
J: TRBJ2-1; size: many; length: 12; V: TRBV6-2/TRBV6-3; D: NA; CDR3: CASRTVGNEQFF; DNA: TGTGCCAGCAGGACAGTAGGCAATGAGCAGTTCTTC
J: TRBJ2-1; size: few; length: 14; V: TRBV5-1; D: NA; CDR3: CASSSQGNDNEQFF; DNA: TGCGCCAGCAGCTCCCAGGGGAACGATAATGAGCAGTTCTTC
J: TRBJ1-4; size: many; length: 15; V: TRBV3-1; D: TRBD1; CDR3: CASSPGQGHNEKLFF; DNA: TGTGCCAGCAGCCCGGGACAGGGTCATAATGAAAAACTGTTTTTT
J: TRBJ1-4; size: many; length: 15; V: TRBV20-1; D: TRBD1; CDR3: CSARDRPGQGEKLFF; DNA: TGCAGTGCTAGAGATCGACCGGGACAGGGGGAAAAACTGTTTTTT
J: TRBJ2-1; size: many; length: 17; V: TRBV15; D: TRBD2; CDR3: CATSRDPGLAGVNEQFF; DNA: TGTGCCACCAGCAGAGATCCCGGGCTAGCGGGAGTCAATGAGCAGTTCTTC
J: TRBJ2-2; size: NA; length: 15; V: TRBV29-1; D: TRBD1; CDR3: CSVRDRAFLAGELFF; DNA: TGCAGCGTTCGGGACAGGGCCTTCTTAGCCGGGGAGCTGTTTTTT
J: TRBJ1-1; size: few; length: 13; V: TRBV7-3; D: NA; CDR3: CASSLNSNTEAFF; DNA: TGTGCCAGCAGCTTAAACTCCAACACTGAAGCTTTCTTT
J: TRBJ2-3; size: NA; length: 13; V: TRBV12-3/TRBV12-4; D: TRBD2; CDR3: CASTLGLDFVKYF; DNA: TGTGCCAGCACCCTGGGACTAGATTTTGTGAAGTATTTT
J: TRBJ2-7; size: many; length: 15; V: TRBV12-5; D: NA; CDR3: CASGFIIRERYEQYF; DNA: TGTGCTAGTGGTTTTATCATCCGGGAAAGGTACGAGCAGTACTTC
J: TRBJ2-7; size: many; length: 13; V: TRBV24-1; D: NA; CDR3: CATSPTASYEQYF; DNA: TGTGCCACCAGCCCGACAGCCTCCTACGAGCAGTACTTC
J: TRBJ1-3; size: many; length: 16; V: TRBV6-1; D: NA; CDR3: CASTLQAGWGGNTIYF; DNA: TGTGCCAGCACCCTACAGGCGGGGTGGGGAGGAAACACCATATATTTT
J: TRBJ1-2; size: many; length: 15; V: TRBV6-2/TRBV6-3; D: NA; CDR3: CASSYSGAPNYGYTF; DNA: TGTGCCAGCAGTTACTCGGGGGCGCCTAACTATGGCTACACCTTC
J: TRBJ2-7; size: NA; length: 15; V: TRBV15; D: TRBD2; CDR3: CATSRELAGAHEQYF; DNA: TGTGCCACCAGCAGAGAACTAGCGGGGGCTCACGAGCAGTACTTC
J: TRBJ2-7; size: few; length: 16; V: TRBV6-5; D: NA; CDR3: CASSYSSTPRGYEQYF; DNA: TGTGCCAGCAGTTACTCGAGCACGCCCCGCGGATACGAGCAGTACTTC
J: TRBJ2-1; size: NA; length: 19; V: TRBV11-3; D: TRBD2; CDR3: CASSLDGWAGTSVYNEQFF; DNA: TGTGCCAGCAGCTTAGATGGGTGGGCTGGGACTAGCGTTTACAATGAGCAGTTCTTC
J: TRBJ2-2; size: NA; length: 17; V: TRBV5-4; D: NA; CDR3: CASSLLGSVGNTGELFF; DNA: TGTGCCAGCAGCCTCCTGGGTTCGGTAGGAAACACCGGGGAGCTGTTTTTT
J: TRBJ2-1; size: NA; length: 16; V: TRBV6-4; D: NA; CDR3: CASSPESLTSYNEQFF; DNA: TGTGCCAGCAGCCCAGAAAGCCTAACTAGCTACAATGAGCAGTTCTTC
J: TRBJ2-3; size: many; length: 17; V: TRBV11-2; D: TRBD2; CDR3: CASSPGTSRRGTDTQYF; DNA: TGTGCCAGCAGCCCCGGGACTAGCCGACGGGGCACAGATACGCAGTATTTT
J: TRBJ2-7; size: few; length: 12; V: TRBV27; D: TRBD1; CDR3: CASSYPGGGGYF; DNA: TGTGCCAGCAGTTACCCAGGGGGCGGAGGGTACTTC
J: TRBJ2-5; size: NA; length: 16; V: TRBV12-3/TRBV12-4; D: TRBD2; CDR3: CASSFSGGLREETQYF; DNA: TGTGCCAGCAGTTTTTCGGGGGGGTTAAGGGAAGAGACCCAGTACTTC
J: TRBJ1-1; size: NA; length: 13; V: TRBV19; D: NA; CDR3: CASSILGNTEAFF; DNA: TGTGCCAGTAGTATACTTGGGAACACTGAAGCTTTCTTT
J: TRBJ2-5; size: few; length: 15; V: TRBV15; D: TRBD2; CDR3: CATSRAAAGEETQYF; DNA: TGTGCCACCAGCAGAGCGGCAGCGGGGGAAGAGACCCAGTACTTC
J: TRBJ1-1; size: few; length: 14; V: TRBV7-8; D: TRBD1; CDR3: CASSLVRGGGEAFF; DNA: TGTGCCAGCAGCTTAGTCAGGGGGGGGGGTGAAGCTTTCTTT